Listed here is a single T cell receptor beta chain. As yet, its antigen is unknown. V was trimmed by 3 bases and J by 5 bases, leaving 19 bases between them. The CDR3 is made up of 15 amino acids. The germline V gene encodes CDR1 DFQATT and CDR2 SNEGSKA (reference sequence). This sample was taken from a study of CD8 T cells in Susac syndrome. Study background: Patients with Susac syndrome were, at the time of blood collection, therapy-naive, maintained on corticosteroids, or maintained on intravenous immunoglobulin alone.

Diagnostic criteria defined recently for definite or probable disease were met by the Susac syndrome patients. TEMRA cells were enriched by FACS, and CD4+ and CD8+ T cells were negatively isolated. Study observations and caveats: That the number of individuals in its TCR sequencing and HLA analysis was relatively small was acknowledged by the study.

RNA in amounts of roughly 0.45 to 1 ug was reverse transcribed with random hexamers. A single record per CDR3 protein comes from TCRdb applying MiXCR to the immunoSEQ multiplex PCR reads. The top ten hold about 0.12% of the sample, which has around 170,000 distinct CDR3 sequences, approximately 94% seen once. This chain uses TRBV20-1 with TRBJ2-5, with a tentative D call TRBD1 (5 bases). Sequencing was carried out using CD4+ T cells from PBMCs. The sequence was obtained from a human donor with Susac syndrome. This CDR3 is CSARVLQGPRETQYF. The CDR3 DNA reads TGCAGTGCTAGGGTGCTCCAGGGTCCCCGGGAGACCCAGTACTTC.